What follows are 3 T cell receptor beta chains derived from one specimen sequenced in a study of T-cell reconstitution after alpha-beta-depleted transplantation in children. Preparation of the TCRbeta library used unique molecular identifiers. TCRdb re-called the PCR reads through MiXCR, storing one row per CDR3 protein. The table records around 450,000 distinct CDR3 sequences, more than 9% of them present only once. Material: PBMCs, obtained before TCRalphabeta/CD19-depleted stem cell transplant. These receptors came from a child under 10 years old with inherited bone marrow failure, due to receive a stem cell transplant.

About this clonotype: With a much larger clone just one base away, this may be a read error. The rearrangement uses TRBV7-2 and TRBJ1-3; a possible D gene is TRBD1 (5 bases). CDR1 is SGHTA, CDR2 FQGNSA, per germline. V was clipped by 5 bases and J by 0 bases, with 11 bases between them. The CDR3 consists of 15 residues. The CDR3 loop is CASSVTGASGNTIYF. The DNA for the CDR3 is TGTGCCAGCAGCGTCACAGGCGCCTCTGGAAACACCATATATTTT.

This clonotype showed up many times. The V and J genes are TRBV5-6 and TRBJ2-1, with 10 bases matching TRBD2. Germline CDR1 is SGHDT and CDR2 is YYEEEE. J lost 4 bases, V lost 4 bases, and 11 bases had no gene match. The CDR3 is 17 amino acids. This chain's CDR3 is CASSPQYSGRSYNEQFF. DNA for the CDR3: TGTGCCAGCAGCCCCCAATATAGCGGGAGGTCTTACAATGAGCAGTTCTTC.

As concerns this clonotype: Given a much more abundant clone one base away, this may be a read error. The CDR3 DNA reads TGTGCCAGCAGCTTCCGGACAGGACCGGTTTGGATGATTGTAAAGACCCAGTACTTC. Protein product: CASSFRTGPVWMIVKTQYF. The chain links TRBV5-6 to TRBJ2-5, with 7 bases that match TRBD1. Germline V gene data show CDR1 as SGHDT and CDR2 as YYEEEE. There are 19 residues in the CDR3. J was trimmed by 6 bases and V by 2 bases; bases with no gene match: 22.